Shown below are 12 T cell receptor beta chains from a single sample sequenced in a study of CD8 T cells in Susac syndrome. A quantity of roughly 0.5 to 1 ug RNA underwent reverse transcription using random hexamers. One entry per CDR3 protein, called by TCRdb with MiXCR from the immunoSEQ multiplex PCR reads. The sample records some 190,000 distinct CDR3 sequences, over 85% being singletons. The material sequenced was CD4+ T cells from PBMCs. All receptors come from a human donor in good health.

This chain joins TRBV16 and TRBJ1-5, with D uncertain. This CDR3 comprises 15 residues. With 0 bases removed from V and 1 base from J, the gap between germline ends came to 7 bases. Germline V gene data show CDR1 as KGHSY and CDR2 as FQNENV. The CDR3 region is CASSQSSVSNQPQHF. CDR3 coding DNA: TGTGCCAGCAGCCAATCGTCGGTAAGCAATCAGCCCCAGCATTTT.

This rearrangement joins TRBV7-9 to TRBJ2-7; 14 bases agree with TRBD2. The germline V gene encodes CDR1 SEHNR and CDR2 FQNEAQ (reference sequence). V was clipped by 3 bases and J by 0 bases; unmatched bases: 1. This CDR3 region has 16 residues. The CDR3 DNA reads as TGTGCCAGCAGCTTCGGGACTAGCGGGAGCTCCTACGAGCAGTACTTC. Translating gives CASSFGTSGSSYEQYF.

The chain links TRBV20-1 to TRBJ2-1; 8 nucleotides align to TRBD2. V shed 6 bases and J 1 base; nucleotides not matched to a gene: 11. CDR3 length: 16 amino acids. Germline-derived CDR1 and CDR2 are DFQATT and SNEGSKA (reference sequence). The CDR3: CSATHQRERSYNEQFF. CDR3 coding DNA: TGCAGTGCCACGCACCAGCGGGAGCGGTCCTACAATGAGCAGTTCTTC.

This chain joins TRBV5-1 and TRBJ2-7, with D perhaps matching TRBD2 (5 bases). CDR1 SGHRS and CDR2 YFSETQ come from the germline V gene. The germline V and J ends were trimmed by 5 bases and 0 bases, with 18 bases remaining between them. The CDR3 length is 16 residues. The chain's CDR3 is CASSSPGSISSYEQYF. CDR3 DNA: TGCGCCAGCAGTTCTCCGGGATCGATAAGCTCCTACGAGCAGTACTTC.

CDR3 loop: CAEGQVNTGELFF. The CDR3 bases are TGTGCCGAAGGACAGGTGAACACCGGGGAGCTGTTTTTT. V and J are TRBV7-9 and TRBJ2-2; TRBD1 aligns across 7 bases. The germline V gene has CDR1 SEHNR and CDR2 FQNEAQ (reference sequence). V trimming: 11 bases; J trimming: 1 base; junction bases outside the gene matches: 4. The CDR3 has 13 amino acids.

The rearrangement uses TRBV3-1 and TRBJ2-5; a weak D match, TRBD2 (6 bases). The CDR3 loop spans 14 amino acids. V lost 0 bases, J lost 5 bases, and 10 bases lay in between. CDR1 and CDR2 (germline): LGHDT, YNNKEL (reference sequence). The CDR3 loop reads CASSQDLAWETQYF. The CDR3 DNA follows: TGTGCCAGCAGCCAAGACCTAGCGTGGGAGACCCAGTACTTC.

The rearrangement joins TRBV29-1 to TRBJ2-7; unclear D gene. V was shortened by 2 bases and J by 5 bases, with 10 bases between the two germline ends. Germline values: CDR1 SQVTM, CDR2 ANQGSEA. The CDR3 extends over 12 amino acids. CDR3 sequence (DNA): TGCAGCGTTGAATGGAATAGCCACGAGCAGTACTTC. Translated, it gives CSVEWNSHEQYF.

The genes are TRBV29-1 and TRBJ2-3; 9 bases line up with TRBD2. Germline V lookup: CDR1 SQVTM, CDR2 ANQGSEA. J gave up 3 bases and V 6 bases, and 4 bases lay outside the gene matches. The length of the CDR3 is 13 residues. In DNA, the CDR3 is TGCAGCGTCGGGACTAGCATGACAGATACGCAGTATTTT. The encoded protein is CSVGTSMTDTQYF.

DNA for the CDR3: TGCACCGGGACTAGCGGGATCAATGAGCAGTTCTTC. Its protein is CTGTSGINEQFF. The chain employs TRBV20-1 and TRBJ2-1, with 13 bases identical to TRBD2. Germline loops: CDR1 DFQATT, CDR2 SNEGSKA (reference sequence). The CDR3 spans 12 residues.

This chain joins TRBV20-1 and TRBJ2-4, with 9 bases fitting TRBD1. The CDR3 has 14 residues. Germline V gives CDR1 DFQATT, CDR2 SNEGSKA (reference sequence). Trimming removed 4 bases from V and 1 base from J; junction bases left unmatched: 2. This CDR3 is CSATDRGAKNIQYF. CDR3 nucleotides: TGCAGTGCTACGGACAGGGGTGCCAAAAACATTCAGTACTTC.

This sequence joins TRBV29-1 and TRBJ1-1; the D gene is possibly TRBD1 (6 bases). Germline V gives CDR1 SQVTM, CDR2 ANQGSEA. The CDR3 length is 13 residues. V dropped 5 bases and J dropped 3 bases, with 13 bases sitting between them. DNA of the CDR3: TGCAGCGTTCCTACAGGGAAGTACACTGAAGCTTTCTTT. It specifies CSVPTGKYTEAFF.

This clonotype was seen a single time. This chain joins TRBV29-1 and TRBJ2-3; no definite D call. The CDR3 has 14 residues. V shed 7 bases and J shed 1 base, with 15 bases lying between them. Looked up from germline, CDR1 is SQVTM and CDR2 is ANQGSEA. Written as DNA, the CDR3 is TGCAGCGCAGGCGCAGGACGGGGCACAGATACGCAGTATTTT. It codes for CSAGAGRGTDTQYF.